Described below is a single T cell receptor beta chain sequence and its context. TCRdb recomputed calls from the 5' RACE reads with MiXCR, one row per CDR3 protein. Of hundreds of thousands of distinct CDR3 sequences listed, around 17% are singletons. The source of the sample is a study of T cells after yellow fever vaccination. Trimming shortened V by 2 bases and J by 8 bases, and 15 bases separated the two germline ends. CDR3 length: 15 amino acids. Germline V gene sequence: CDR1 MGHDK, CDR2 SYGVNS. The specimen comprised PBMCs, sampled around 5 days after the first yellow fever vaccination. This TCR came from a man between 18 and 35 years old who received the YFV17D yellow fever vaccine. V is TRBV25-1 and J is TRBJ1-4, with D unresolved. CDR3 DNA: TGTGCCAGCAGTGAAGGATCGGCAGGACGGGAAAAACTGTTTTTT. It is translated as CASSEGSAGREKLFF.